These 30 T cell receptor beta chains were sequenced from one sample in a study of cytomegalovirus exposure and HLA in healthy donors. Primers included in the PCR were 60 Vbeta and 13 Jbeta primers. Profiling relied on immunoSEQ multiplex PCR, and the TCRdb table lists in-frame clones only, not all of them. The sample has 120,000 to 150,000 clones; 78% are singletons. Sequencing was carried out using PBMCs. The receptors were gathered from a man aged 40-55 years in good health and CMV-seropositive.

This chain connects TRBV14 to TRBJ2-3; no clear D gene. The CDR3 runs 13 residues. The ends were cut back, 1 base at V and 10 bases at J, with 12 bases in the middle. CDR1 and CDR2 from the germline V gene are SGHDN and FVKESK. The DNA of the CDR3 is TGTGCCAGCAGCCAAGTGTATAGTCGGGCGCAGTATTTT. Its translation: CASSQVYSRAQYF.

This clone was observed a single time. This sequence joins TRBV6-1 and TRBJ1-3; TRBD1 aligns across 7 bases. The trim removed 4 bases at V and 0 bases at J, leaving 6 bases unmatched. Per germline, CDR1 MNHNS and CDR2 SASEGT. The length of the CDR3 is 16 residues. The CDR3 region has the DNA TGTGCCAGCAGTGTGGGACAGTATTCCTCTGGAAACACCATATATTTT. This gives the protein CASSVGQYSSGNTIYF.

The genes are TRBV30 and TRBJ1-1; tentatively, D is TRBD1 (5 bases). CDR3 length equals 13 residues. CDR1 is GTSNPN, CDR2 SVGIG, per germline (reference sequence). Trimming shortened V by 4 bases and J by 4 bases, and 13 bases separated the two germline ends. The CDR3 loop is CAWKRGGGTEAFF. The DNA of the CDR3 is TGTGCCTGGAAAAGGGGAGGAGGCACTGAAGCTTTCTTT. The full variable domain, completed using reference TRBV30 and TRBJ1-1, is SQTIHQWPATLVQPVGSPLSLECTVEGTSNPNLYWYRQAAGRGLQLLFYSVGIGQISSEVPQNLSASRPQDRQFILSSKKLLLSDSGFYLCAWKRGGGTEAFFGQGTRLTVV.

The J gene is TRBJ1-3, the V gene TRBV6-5, with D possibly TRBD1 on 6 matching bases. Trimming took 0 bases from V and 2 from J, leaving 11 bases between them. Germline V lookup: CDR1 MNHEY, CDR2 SVGAGI. This CDR3 has 16 residues. Written as DNA, the CDR3 is TGTGCCAGCAGTTACTCGAGGGACATCGCTGGAAACACCATATATTTT. Translating it yields CASSYSRDIAGNTIYF.

The chain links TRBV4-1 to TRBJ2-7; TRBD1 agrees at 8 bases. Per germline, CDR1 MGHRA and CDR2 YSYEKL. The length of the CDR3 is 17 residues. The trim removed 0 bases at V and 0 bases at J, leaving 7 bases unmatched. CDR3 coding DNA: TGCGCCAGCAGCCAAGAGACAGGGGCGGAATTCTCCTACGAGCAGTACTTC. Encoded protein: CASSQETGAEFSYEQYF.

In its sample, this clone was seen a few times. The rearrangement joins TRBV15 to TRBJ2-7; 10 bases agree with TRBD2. Germline loops: CDR1 LNHNV, CDR2 YYDKDF (reference sequence). The CDR3 has 16 residues. The junction had 6 bases not matched to a gene; V was cut back by 0 bases and J by 4 bases. CDR3 loop: CATSRDSVAGGYEQYF. In DNA form, the CDR3 reads TGTGCCACCAGCAGAGATTCGGTAGCGGGAGGATACGAGCAGTACTTC.

The rearrangement uses TRBV5-1 and TRBJ2-1; no clear D gene. V gave up 3 bases and J gave up 3 bases, with 7 bases separating them. The CDR3 contains 13 residues. The V gene's germline CDR1 is SGHRS and CDR2 YFSETQ. The CDR3 loop reads CASSSQVYNEQFF. In DNA form, the CDR3 reads TGCGCCAGCAGCTCCCAGGTCTACAATGAGCAGTTCTTC.

This chain uses TRBV28 with TRBJ2-3, with TRBD2 identical over 7 bases. The J segment lost 8 bases and the V segment lost 3 bases, leaving 17 bases of the junction unmatched. The CDR3 sequence is 17 residues long. Germline-derived CDR1 and CDR2 are MDHEN and SYDVKM. CDR3 loop: CASSFSPLADDVGTQYF. As DNA, the CDR3 is TGTGCCAGCAGTTTTTCTCCCCTAGCGGACGACGTGGGTACGCAGTATTTT.

The chain combines TRBV4-1 with TRBJ1-4; D is unresolved. This CDR3 spans 14 amino acids. V shed 2 bases and J shed 0 bases, with 4 bases lying between them. Looked up from germline, CDR1 is MGHRA and CDR2 is YSYEKL. Written as DNA, the CDR3 is TGCGCCAGCAGCCAACCGGCAACTAATGAAAAACTGTTTTTT. Amino acids: CASSQPATNEKLFF.

The V call is TRBV7-6, the J call TRBJ2-7; TRBD1 matches 9 bases. The J segment lost 4 bases and the V segment lost 5 bases, leaving 9 bases of the junction unmatched. CDR3 length: 15 residues. CDR1 and CDR2 (germline): SGHVS, FNYEAQ. In DNA form, the CDR3 reads TGTGCCAGCAGCCCGCGACAGGGGGAGAGGTACGAGCAGTACTTC. The encoded protein is CASSPRQGERYEQYF.

The chain couples TRBV28 to TRBJ2-7, with unresolved D. The CDR3 is 12 residues long. V was clipped by 2 bases and J by 3 bases, with 5 bases between them. Germline loops: CDR1 MDHEN, CDR2 SYDVKM. For the CDR3, the DNA is TGTGCCAGCAGTTTAACGGGCTACGAGCAGTACTTC. It encodes CASSLTGYEQYF.

Comments on this clone: Other nucleotide sequences in the sample specify the same CDR3. V gene TRBV7-2 combines with J gene TRBJ2-7, with 7 nucleotides matching TRBD2. This CDR3 has 13 residues. After removal of 5 bases from V and 0 bases from J, the junction contained 1 base not matched to a gene. The V gene's germline CDR1 is SGHTA and CDR2 FQGNSA. The CDR3 DNA reads as TGTGCCAGCAGCCGCGGGGGCTCCTACGAGCAGTACTTC. This gives the protein CASSRGGSYEQYF.

The rearrangement uses TRBV7-9 and TRBJ2-2; TRBD1 agrees at 8 bases. Trimming at V came to 10 bases and at J to 0 bases, leaving 4 bases not matched to a gene. This CDR3 is built from 14 residues. Germline values: CDR1 SEHNR, CDR2 FQNEAQ (reference sequence). CDR3 sequence: CANEQGANTGELFF. CDR3 sequence (DNA): TGTGCCAACGAACAGGGGGCGAACACCGGGGAGCTGTTTTTT.

The chain has TRBV7-3 and TRBJ2-1; 8 bases agree with TRBD2. In germline, CDR1 is SGHTA, CDR2 FQGTGA. There are 14 residues in the CDR3. The J segment lost 6 bases and the V segment lost 6 bases, leaving 7 bases of the junction unmatched. The CDR3 sequence: CASSFGLATNEQFF. The CDR3 DNA follows: TGTGCCAGCAGTTTCGGACTAGCTACCAATGAGCAGTTCTTC.

The J gene is TRBJ2-7, the V gene TRBV7-9, with 8 bases lining up with TRBD1. CDR1 SEHNR and CDR2 FQNEAQ come from the germline V gene (reference sequence). The ends lost 6 bases at V and 3 bases at J; junction bases unmatched: 13. The CDR3 loop spans 16 amino acids. The CDR3 loop reads CASSHRGQGLNYEQYF. CDR3 coding DNA: TGTGCCAGCAGTCATCGCGGACAGGGCCTAAACTACGAGCAGTACTTC.

The CDR3 loop is CASTGTDTQYF. The CDR3 nucleotides read TGTGCCAGCACTGGCACAGATACGCAGTATTTT. The rearrangement joins TRBV2 to TRBJ2-3; no clear D. The V gene lost 7 bases and the J gene lost 1 base, with 3 bases spanning the gap. The CDR3 spans 11 residues. From germline, CDR1 is SNHLY and CDR2 FYNNEI.

V and J are TRBV5-4 and TRBJ2-3; maybe TRBD1 (6 bases). V lost 6 bases and J lost 0, with 14 bases in between. From germline, CDR1 is SGHNT and CDR2 YYREEE (reference sequence). The CDR3 is made up of 15 amino acids. This CDR3 is CASINRDISTDTQYF. The CDR3 nucleotides read TGTGCCAGCATCAACAGGGACATTAGCACAGATACGCAGTATTTT. Combining the CDR3 with reference TRBV5-4 and TRBJ2-3 gives the whole variable domain ETGVTQSPTHLIKTRGQQVTLRCSSQSGHNTVSWYQQALGQGPQFIFQYYREEENGRGNFPPRFSGLQFPNYSSELNVNALELDDSALYLCASINRDISTDTQYFGPGTRLTVL.

In its sample, this clone was seen a few times. The genes are TRBV6-6 and TRBJ2-5; 10 nucleotides match TRBD2. The J call could be wrong; TRBJ2-7 is a better fit for the DNA end. CDR1 is MNHNY, CDR2 SVGAGI, per germline (reference sequence). The CDR3 is made up of 15 amino acids. The CDR3 nucleotides are TGTGCCAGCAGTTACAGGACTAGCGGTGTTCACGAGCAGTACTTC. Residues: CASSYRTSGVHEQYF.

V is TRBV11-2 and J is TRBJ2-2, with TRBD2 matching 11 bases. V dropped 0 bases and J dropped 4; count of bases not matched to a gene: 7. The CDR3 spans 18 residues. Looked up from germline, CDR1 is SGHAT and CDR2 is FQNNGV. The CDR3 loop is CASSLDASGRSSTGELFF. CDR3 sequence (DNA): TGTGCCAGCAGCTTAGATGCTAGCGGGAGGTCGTCCACCGGGGAGCTGTTTTTT.

This clone has more than one count but fewer than ten. The V call is TRBV5-4, the J call TRBJ2-3, with a weak D call TRBD1 (5 bases). Trimming took off 4 bases at V and 6 bases at J, with 21 bases between the two ends. The V gene's germline CDR1 is SGHNT and CDR2 YYREEE (reference sequence). CDR3 length: 16 residues. Here the CDR3 reads CASSRTAGMSFDTQYF. DNA for the CDR3: TGTGCCAGCAGCAGGACGGCAGGGATGTCTTTCGATACGCAGTATTTT.

The rearrangement links TRBV11-2 to TRBJ2-5; 8 bases line up with TRBD2. The DNA end lines up better with TRBJ2-7; the J call may be wrong. Germline V gene sequence: CDR1 SGHAT, CDR2 FQNNGV. The CDR3 sequence is 15 residues long. The DNA for the CDR3 is TGTGCCAGCAGCTTAGTGCCGGGAGGGACCTACGAGCAGTACTTC. Encoded protein: CASSLVPGGTYEQYF.

The V and J genes are TRBV5-1 and TRBJ1-5; a possible D gene is TRBD1 (6 bases). Germline V gene sequence: CDR1 SGHRS, CDR2 YFSETQ. This CDR3 has 14 amino acids. With 4 bases removed from V and 3 bases from J, the gap between germline ends came to 11 bases. Written as DNA, the CDR3 is TGCGCCAGCAGCGTCACAGGGAACAATCAGCCCCAGCATTTT. Residues: CASSVTGNNQPQHF.

The gene calls are TRBV4-1 and TRBJ2-3; D unclear. The CDR3 covers 14 residues. Trimming removed 0 bases from V and 5 bases from J, with 9 bases in between. Per the germline V gene, CDR1 is MGHRA and CDR2 is YSYEKL. CDR3 DNA sequence: TGCGCCAGCAGCCAAGAACTTCTTTTAGATACGCAGTATTTT. Translating it yields CASSQELLLDTQYF.

The rearrangement links TRBV2 to TRBJ1-4, with TRBD1 matching 9 bases. The V segment lost 6 bases and the J segment 2 bases; nucleotides outside the gene matches: 1. In germline, CDR1 is SNHLY, CDR2 FYNNEI. This CDR3 has 14 amino acids. The CDR3 here is CASRDRGTNEKLFF. As DNA, the CDR3 is TGTGCCAGCAGGGACAGGGGCACTAATGAAAAACTGTTTTTT.

This sequence joins TRBV18 and TRBJ1-2, with 9 positions matching TRBD1. The CDR3 runs to 16 residues. The germline CDR1 and CDR2 sequences are KGHSH and LQKENI. Trimming took 4 bases from V and 6 from J; bases not matched to a gene: 12. For the CDR3, the DNA is TGTGCCAGCTCACGAGGGACAGGGCGACAGGAGGATGGCTACACCTTC. Translation gives CASSRGTGRQEDGYTF. Supplemented by reference TRBV18 and TRBJ1-2, the full variable domain reads NAGVMQNPRHLVRRRGQEARLRCSPMKGHSHVYWYRQLPEEGLKFMVYLQKENIIDESGMPKERFSAEFPKEGPSILRIQQVVRGDSAAYFCASSRGTGRQEDGYTFGSGTRLTVV.

This rearrangement joins TRBV6-1 to TRBJ2-1, with D possibly matching TRBD2 (5 bases). CDR3 size: 13 residues. Germline V CDR1 and CDR2: MNHNS, SASEGT. Trimming left V 11 bases short and J 8 bases short, with 19 bases between. CDR3 protein: CASGGRENHEQFF. The DNA for the CDR3 is TGTGCCTCTGGAGGAAGGGAGAACCATGAGCAGTTCTTC.

J is TRBJ2-1 and V is TRBV13; TRBD2 aligns across 7 bases. This CDR3 contains 16 residues. V lost 5 bases, J lost 7 bases, and 14 bases stayed unmatched. Germline-derived CDR1 and CDR2 are PRHDT and FYEKMQ (reference sequence). The CDR3 DNA is TGTGCCAGCAGCCTCCCTATAGTGGGGGGAGGGAATGAGCAGTTCTTC. Translated, it gives CASSLPIVGGGNEQFF.

V usage is TRBV19 and J usage is TRBJ1-5; TRBD1 is a possible D gene (5 bases). CDR1 is LNHDA and CDR2 is SQIVND in the germline V gene (reference sequence). CDR3 length: 14 residues. V lost 0 bases to trimming and J lost 3 bases, with 6 bases between them. The CDR3 spells CASSIETVNQPQHF. The DNA of the CDR3 is TGTGCCAGTAGTATAGAGACAGTCAATCAGCCCCAGCATTTT.

This chain uses TRBV5-1 with TRBJ2-5; TRBD2 agrees at 9 bases. Trimming took 0 bases from V and 0 from J; bases not matched to a gene: 3. Germline V gene sequence: CDR1 SGHRS, CDR2 YFSETQ. The CDR3 covers 16 residues. For the CDR3, the DNA is TGCGCCAGCAGCTTGGCCAGCGGGAGGAACCAAGAGACCCAGTACTTC. Encoded protein: CASSLASGRNQETQYF.

The chain couples TRBV18 to TRBJ2-5, with TRBD1 identical over 10 bases. The germline V gene has CDR1 KGHSH and CDR2 LQKENI. V dropped 5 bases and J dropped 5; count of bases not matched to a gene: 11. The CDR3 contains 16 residues. CDR3 nucleotides: TGTGCCAGCTCATCAACCGGGACAGGGGTATCGGAGACCCAGTACTTC. Translation: CASSSTGTGVSETQYF.